The subject of this entry is one T cell receptor (beta chain). Its specificity is not known. Authors' analysis steps: Without quality scores, immunoSEQ junctional reads could not be filtered like full-length reads. Assay: immunoSEQ multiplex PCR; the TCRdb copy retains only in-frame clones and omits some. Clone size and V and J calls were adopted from that table, with D and trimming inferred from the DNA. The sample lists around 700,000 clones; 92% were seen once. The data are from a study of shared clonotypes between healthy human individuals. Study-wide results and caveats: Non-shared clonotypes had lower generation probabilities than those shared by all four donors. Deeper or shallower sequencing was expected to change how clonotypes are shared among donors. Across a handful of donors, naive CD4 shared around 5%, naive CD8 3% to 3.5%, memory CD4 more than 2%, memory CD8 under 0.5%.

CD45RO-negative, CCR7-positively selected cells formed the naive CD8 fraction, excluding terminally differentiated effector memory CD45RA+ cells. V dropped 11 bases and J dropped 5; count of bases not matched to a gene: 16. The CDR3 spans 17 residues. Germline-derived CDR1 and CDR2 are SNHLY and FYNNEI. This clonotype was obtained from a man aged 30 to 45 in good health. V usage is TRBV2 and J usage is TRBJ2-1; TRBD2 matches 12 bases. Sequencing was performed on naive CD8+ T cells sorted from blood. For the CDR3, the DNA is TGTGCCGGGGTTGGACAGGGGCGGACTAGCGGGAACAATGAGCAGTTCTTC. Its protein is CAGVGQGRTSGNNEQFF.